This T cell receptor beta chain stems from a study of blood T cell repertoires in COVID-19. Looking at the study overall: PBMCs, B-cell-depleted T cells, or T cells were the source of the cDNA or gDNA that made up the material.

Original processing notes: Nucleated cell number was recorded as an estimate derived from reference gene primer amplification. The assay was immunoSEQ multiplex PCR, and TCRdb's table has in-frame clones only and misses some. V, J and clone size were drawn from that table, and D and trimming were deduced from the DNA. This sample has under 250,000 clones, with more than 65% found just once. The V end was cut by 3 bases, the J end by 0 bases, with 15 bases between. The length of the CDR3 is 17 residues. Germline assignment: CDR1 MDHEN and CDR2 SYDVKM. The rearrangement links TRBV28 to TRBJ1-5; possible D gene TRBD1, 5 bases. Input material: peripheral blood. This clonotype originated in a woman aged 80 or over with acute or convalescent COVID-19. The CDR3 sequence is CASSFEWGGGSNQPQHF. CDR3 nucleotide sequence: TGTGCCAGCAGTTTTGAGTGGGGGGGAGGTAGCAATCAGCCCCAGCATTTT.